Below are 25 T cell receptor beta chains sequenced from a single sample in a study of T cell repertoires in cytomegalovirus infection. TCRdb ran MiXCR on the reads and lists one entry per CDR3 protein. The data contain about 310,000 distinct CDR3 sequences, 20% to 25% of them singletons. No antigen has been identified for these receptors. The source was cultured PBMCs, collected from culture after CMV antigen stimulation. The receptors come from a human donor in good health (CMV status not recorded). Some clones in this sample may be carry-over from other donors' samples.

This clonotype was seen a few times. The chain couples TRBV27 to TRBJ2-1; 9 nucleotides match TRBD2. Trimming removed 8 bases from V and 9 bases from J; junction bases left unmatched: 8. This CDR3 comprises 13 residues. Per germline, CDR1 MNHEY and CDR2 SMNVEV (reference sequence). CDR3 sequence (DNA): TGTGCCAGCCGGGATGGACTAGCGCTTGAGCAGTTCTTC. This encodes CASRDGLALEQFF.

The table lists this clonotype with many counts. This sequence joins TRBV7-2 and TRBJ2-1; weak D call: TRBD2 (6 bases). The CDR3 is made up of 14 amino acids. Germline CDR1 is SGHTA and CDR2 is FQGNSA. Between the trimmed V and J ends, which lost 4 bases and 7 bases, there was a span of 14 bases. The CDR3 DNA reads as TGTGCCAGCAGCTCGTTAGCGGTTATGAATGAGCAGTTCTTC. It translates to CASSSLAVMNEQFF.

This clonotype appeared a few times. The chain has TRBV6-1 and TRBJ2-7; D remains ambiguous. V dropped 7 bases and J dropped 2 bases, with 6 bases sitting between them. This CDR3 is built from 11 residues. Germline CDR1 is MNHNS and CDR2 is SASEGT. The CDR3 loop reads CASKAAYEQYF. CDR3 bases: TGTGCCAGCAAAGCCGCCTACGAGCAGTACTTC.

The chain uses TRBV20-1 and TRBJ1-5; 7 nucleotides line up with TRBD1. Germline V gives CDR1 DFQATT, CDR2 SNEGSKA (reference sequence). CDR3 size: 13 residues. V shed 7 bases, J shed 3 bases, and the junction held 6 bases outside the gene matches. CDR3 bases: TGCAGTGTTGGGACAGTTAACAATCAGCCCCAGCATTTT. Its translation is CSVGTVNNQPQHF.

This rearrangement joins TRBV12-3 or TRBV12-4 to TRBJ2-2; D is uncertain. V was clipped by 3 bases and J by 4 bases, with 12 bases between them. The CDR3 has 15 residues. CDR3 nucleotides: TGTGCCAGCAGTTTTGGTTGGCCAGTCACCGGGGAGCTGTTTTTT. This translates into CASSFGWPVTGELFF.

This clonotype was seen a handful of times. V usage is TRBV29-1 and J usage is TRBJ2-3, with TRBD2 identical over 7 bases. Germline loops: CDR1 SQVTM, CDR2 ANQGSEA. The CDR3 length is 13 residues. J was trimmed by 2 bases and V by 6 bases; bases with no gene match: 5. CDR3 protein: CSVDGGVTDTQYF. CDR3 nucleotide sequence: TGCAGCGTGGATGGGGGGGTCACAGATACGCAGTATTTT.

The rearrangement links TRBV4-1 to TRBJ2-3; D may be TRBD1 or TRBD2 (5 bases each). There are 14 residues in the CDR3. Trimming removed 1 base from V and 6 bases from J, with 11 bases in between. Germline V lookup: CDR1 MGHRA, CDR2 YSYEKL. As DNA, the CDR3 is TGCGCCAGCAGCCAAGCAGGGAAGCGGGATACGCAGTATTTT. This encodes CASSQAGKRDTQYF.

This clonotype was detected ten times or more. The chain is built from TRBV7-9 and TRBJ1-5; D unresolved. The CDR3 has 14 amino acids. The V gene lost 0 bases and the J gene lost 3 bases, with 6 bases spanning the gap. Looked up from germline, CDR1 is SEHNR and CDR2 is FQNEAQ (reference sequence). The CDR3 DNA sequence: TGTGCCAGCAGCTTAGCAGGGAACAATCAGCCCCAGCATTTT. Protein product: CASSLAGNNQPQHF.

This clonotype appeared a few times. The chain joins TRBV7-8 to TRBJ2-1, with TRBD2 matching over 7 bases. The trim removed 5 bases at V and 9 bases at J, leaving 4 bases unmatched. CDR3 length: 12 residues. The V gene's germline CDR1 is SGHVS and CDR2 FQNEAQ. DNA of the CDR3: TGTGCCAGCAGCGGGGGGGATACTGAGCAGTTCTTC. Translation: CASSGGDTEQFF.

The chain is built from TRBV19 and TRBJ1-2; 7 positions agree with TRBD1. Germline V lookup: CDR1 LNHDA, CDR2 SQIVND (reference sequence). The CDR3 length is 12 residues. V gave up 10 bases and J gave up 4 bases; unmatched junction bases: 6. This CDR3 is CATSDRAYGYTF. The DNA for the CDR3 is TGTGCCACCTCAGACAGGGCCTATGGCTACACCTTC.

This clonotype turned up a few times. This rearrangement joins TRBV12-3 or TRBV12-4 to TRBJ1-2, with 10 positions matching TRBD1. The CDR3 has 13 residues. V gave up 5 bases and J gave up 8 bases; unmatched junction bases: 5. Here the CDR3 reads CASSRDRGRGYTF. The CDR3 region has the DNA TGTGCCAGCAGTCGCGACAGGGGGCGCGGCTACACCTTC.

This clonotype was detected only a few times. CDR3 nucleotides: TGTGCCAGCAGCTTAGCGGAGGCGGTGGGATCTGAAGCTTTCTTT. This sequence encodes CASSLAEAVGSEAFF. V gene TRBV7-2 combines with J gene TRBJ1-1; the D is unclear. The CDR3 covers 15 residues. Germline CDR1 SGHTA, CDR2 FQGNSA. The V end was cut by 0 bases, the J end by 6 bases, with 14 bases between.

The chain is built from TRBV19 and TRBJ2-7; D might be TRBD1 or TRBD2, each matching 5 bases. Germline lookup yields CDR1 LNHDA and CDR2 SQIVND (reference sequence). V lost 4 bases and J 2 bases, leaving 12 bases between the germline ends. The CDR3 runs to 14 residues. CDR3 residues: CASSRSQGPYEQYF. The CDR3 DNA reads TGTGCCAGTAGTAGGTCCCAGGGACCCTACGAGCAGTACTTC.

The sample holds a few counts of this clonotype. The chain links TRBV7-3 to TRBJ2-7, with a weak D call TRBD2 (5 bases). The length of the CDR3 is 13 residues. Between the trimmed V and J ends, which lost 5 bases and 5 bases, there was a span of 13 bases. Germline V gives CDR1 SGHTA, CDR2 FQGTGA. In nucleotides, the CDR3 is TGTGCCAGCAGCAGCGGACCTTCGAACGAGCAGTACTTC. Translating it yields CASSSGPSNEQYF.

CDR3: CARQLAGGFHEQFF. CDR3 bases: TGTGCCAGACAACTAGCGGGAGGTTTCCATGAGCAGTTCTTC. The genes are TRBV27 and TRBJ2-1; 12 bases map to TRBD2. CDR1 and CDR2 from the germline V gene are MNHEY and SMNVEV (reference sequence). The length of the CDR3 is 14 residues. J lost 8 bases, V lost 9 bases, and 8 bases had no gene match.

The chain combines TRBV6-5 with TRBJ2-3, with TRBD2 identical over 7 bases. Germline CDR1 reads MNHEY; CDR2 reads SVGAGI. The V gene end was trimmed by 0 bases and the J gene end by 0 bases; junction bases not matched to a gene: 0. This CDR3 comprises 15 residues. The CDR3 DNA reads TGTGCCAGCAGTTACTCTAGCGGGAGCACAGATACGCAGTATTTT. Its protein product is CASSYSSGSTDTQYF.

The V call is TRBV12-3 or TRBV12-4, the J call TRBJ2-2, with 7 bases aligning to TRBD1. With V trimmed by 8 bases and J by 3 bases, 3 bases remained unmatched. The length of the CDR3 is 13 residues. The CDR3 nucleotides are TGTGCCAGCCGGGACAGAGACACCGGGGAGCTGTTTTTT. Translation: CASRDRDTGELFF.

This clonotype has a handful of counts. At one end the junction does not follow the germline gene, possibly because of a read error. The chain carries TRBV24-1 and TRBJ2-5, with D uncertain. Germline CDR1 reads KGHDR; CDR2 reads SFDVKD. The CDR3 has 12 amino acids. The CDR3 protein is CATSALGETQYF. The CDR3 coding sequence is TGTGCCACCAGTGCTTTGGGGGAGACCCAGTACTTC.

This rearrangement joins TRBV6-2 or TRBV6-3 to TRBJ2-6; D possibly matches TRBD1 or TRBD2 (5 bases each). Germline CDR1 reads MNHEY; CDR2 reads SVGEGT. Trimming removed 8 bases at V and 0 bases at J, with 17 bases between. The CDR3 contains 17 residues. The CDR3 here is CASSTGRTPSGANVLTF. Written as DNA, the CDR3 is TGTGCCAGCTCCACGGGACGGACTCCCTCTGGGGCCAACGTCCTGACTTTC.

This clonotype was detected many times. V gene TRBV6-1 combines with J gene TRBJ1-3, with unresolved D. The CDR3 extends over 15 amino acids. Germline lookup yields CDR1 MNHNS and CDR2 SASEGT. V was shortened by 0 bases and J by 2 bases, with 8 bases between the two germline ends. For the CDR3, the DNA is TGTGCCAGCAGTGAAGCATTGAGCACTGGAAACACCATATATTTT. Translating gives CASSEALSTGNTIYF.

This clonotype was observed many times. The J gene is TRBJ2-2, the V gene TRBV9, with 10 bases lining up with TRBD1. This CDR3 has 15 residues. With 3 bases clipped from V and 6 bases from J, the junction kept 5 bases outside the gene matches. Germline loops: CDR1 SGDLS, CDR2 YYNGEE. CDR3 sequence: CASSATGGAAGELFF. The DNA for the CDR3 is TGTGCCAGCAGCGCGACAGGGGGCGCGGCCGGGGAGCTGTTTTTT.

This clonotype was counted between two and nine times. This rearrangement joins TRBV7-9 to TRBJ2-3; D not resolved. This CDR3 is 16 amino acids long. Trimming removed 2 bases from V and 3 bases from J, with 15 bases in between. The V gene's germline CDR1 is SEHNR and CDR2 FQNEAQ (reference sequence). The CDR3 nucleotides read TGTGCCAGCAGCTTATATCTTCAGCAGAATACAGATACGCAGTATTTT. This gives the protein CASSLYLQQNTDTQYF.

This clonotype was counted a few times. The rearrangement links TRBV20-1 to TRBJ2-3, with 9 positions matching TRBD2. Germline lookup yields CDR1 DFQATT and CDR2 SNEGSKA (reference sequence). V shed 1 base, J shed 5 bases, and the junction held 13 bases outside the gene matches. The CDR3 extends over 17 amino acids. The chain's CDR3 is CSARGTNWREGRDTQYF. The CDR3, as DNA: TGCAGTGCTAGAGGAACTAATTGGCGGGAGGGCCGAGATACGCAGTATTTT.

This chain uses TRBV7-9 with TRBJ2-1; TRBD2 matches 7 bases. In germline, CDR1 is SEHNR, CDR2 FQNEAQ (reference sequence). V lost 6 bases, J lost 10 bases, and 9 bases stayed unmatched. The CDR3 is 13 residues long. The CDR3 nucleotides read TGTGCCAGCAGTGGCGGGAGTGTTGAGGAGCAGTTCTTC. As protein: CASSGGSVEEQFF.

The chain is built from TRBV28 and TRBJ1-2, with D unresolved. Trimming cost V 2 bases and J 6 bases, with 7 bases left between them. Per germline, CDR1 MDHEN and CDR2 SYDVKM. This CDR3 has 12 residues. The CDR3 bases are TGTGCCAGCAGTTTACCCTATGATGGCTACACCTTC. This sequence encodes CASSLPYDGYTF.